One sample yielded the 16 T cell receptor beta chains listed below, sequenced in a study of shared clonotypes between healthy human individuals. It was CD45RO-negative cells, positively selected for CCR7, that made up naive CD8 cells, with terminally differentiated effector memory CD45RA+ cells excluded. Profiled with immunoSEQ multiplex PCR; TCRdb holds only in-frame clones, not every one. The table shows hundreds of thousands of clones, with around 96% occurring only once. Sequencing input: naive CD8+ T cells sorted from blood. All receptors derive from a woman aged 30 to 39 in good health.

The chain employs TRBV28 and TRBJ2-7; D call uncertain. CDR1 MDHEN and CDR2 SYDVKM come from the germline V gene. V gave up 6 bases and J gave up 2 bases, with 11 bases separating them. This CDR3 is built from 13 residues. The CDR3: CASSLGLPYEQYF. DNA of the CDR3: TGTGCCAGCAGCTTGGGCCTACCCTACGAGCAGTACTTC.

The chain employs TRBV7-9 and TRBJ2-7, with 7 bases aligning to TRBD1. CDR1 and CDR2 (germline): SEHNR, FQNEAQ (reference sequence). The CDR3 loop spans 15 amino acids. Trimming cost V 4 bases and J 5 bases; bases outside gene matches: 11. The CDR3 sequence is CASSYLTGTANEQYF. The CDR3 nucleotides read TGTGCCAGCAGCTATCTAACCGGGACAGCTAACGAGCAGTACTTC.

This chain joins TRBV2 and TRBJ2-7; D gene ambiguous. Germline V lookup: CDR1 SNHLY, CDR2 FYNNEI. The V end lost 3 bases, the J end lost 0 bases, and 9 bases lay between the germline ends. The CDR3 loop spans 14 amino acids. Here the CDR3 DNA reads TGTGCCAGCAGTGATCAACAGCACTCCTACGAGCAGTACTTC. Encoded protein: CASSDQQHSYEQYF.

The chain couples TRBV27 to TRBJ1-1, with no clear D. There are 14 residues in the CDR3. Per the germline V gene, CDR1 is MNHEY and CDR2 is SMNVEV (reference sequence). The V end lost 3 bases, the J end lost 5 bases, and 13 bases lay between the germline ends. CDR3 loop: CASSFGGVRTEAFF. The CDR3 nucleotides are TGTGCCAGCAGTTTCGGTGGGGTGAGGACTGAAGCTTTCTTT.

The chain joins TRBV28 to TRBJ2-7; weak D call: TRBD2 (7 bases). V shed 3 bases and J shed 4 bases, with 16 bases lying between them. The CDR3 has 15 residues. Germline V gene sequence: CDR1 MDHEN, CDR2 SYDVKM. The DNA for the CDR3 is TGTGCCAGCAGTTTCGGGGGCGGGGGTAGTTACGAGCAGTACTTC. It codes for CASSFGGGGSYEQYF.

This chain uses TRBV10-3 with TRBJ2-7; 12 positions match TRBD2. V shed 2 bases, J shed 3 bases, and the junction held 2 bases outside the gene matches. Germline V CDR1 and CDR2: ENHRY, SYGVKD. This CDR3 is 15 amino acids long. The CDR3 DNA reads TGTGCCATCAGTGAGGGACTAGCGGGAAGCTACGAGCAGTACTTC. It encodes CAISEGLAGSYEQYF.

This CDR3 is CASSYSTQSYEQYF. The CDR3 DNA reads as TGTGCCAGCAGTTACTCGACGCAGAGTTACGAGCAGTACTTC. The rearrangement uses TRBV6-5 and TRBJ2-7; D uncertain. The CDR3 loop spans 14 amino acids. Trimming removed 0 bases at V and 4 bases at J, with 10 bases between. The germline V gene has CDR1 MNHEY and CDR2 SVGAGI.

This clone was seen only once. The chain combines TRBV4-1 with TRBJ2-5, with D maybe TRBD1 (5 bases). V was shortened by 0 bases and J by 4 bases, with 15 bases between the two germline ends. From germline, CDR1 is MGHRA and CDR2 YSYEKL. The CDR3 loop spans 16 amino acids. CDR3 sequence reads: CASSQDPISTGETQYF. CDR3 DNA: TGCGCCAGCAGCCAAGATCCTATTTCAACAGGAGAGACCCAGTACTTC.

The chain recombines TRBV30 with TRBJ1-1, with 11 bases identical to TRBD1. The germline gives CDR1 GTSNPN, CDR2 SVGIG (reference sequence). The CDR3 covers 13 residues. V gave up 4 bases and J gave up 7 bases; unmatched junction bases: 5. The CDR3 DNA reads TGTGCCTGGACCCAGGGACAGGGGGGTGAAGCTTTCTTT. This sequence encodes CAWTQGQGGEAFF.

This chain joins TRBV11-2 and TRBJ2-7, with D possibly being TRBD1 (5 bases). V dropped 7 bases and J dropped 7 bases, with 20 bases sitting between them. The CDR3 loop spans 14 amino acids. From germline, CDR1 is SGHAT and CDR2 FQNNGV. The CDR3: CASTLGLGVGEQYF. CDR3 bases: TGTGCCAGCACCCTCGGGCTAGGGGTTGGTGAGCAGTACTTC.

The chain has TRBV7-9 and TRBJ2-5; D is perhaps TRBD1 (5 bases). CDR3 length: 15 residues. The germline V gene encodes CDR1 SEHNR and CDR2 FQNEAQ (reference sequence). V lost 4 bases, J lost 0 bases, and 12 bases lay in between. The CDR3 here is CASSSTDNYQETQYF. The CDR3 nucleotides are TGTGCCAGCAGCTCGACAGATAATTACCAAGAGACCCAGTACTTC.

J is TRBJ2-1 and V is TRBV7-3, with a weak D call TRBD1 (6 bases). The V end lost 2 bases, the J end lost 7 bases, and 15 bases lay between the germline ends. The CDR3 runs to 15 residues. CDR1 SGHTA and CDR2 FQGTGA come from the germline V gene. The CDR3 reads CASSLGTGLLNEQFF. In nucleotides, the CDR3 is TGTGCCAGCAGCTTAGGTACAGGGCTTTTGAATGAGCAGTTCTTC. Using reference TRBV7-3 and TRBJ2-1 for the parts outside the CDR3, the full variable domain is GAGVSQTPSNKVTEKGKYVELRCDPISGHTALYWYRQSLGQGPEFLIYFQGTGAADDSGLPNDRFFAVRPEGSVSTLKIQRTERGDSAVYLCASSLGTGLLNEQFFGPGTRLTVL.

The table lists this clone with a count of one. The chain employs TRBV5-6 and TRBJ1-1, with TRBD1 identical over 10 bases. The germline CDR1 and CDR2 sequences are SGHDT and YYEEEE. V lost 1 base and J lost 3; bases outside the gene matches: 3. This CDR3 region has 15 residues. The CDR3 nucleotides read TGTGCCAGCAGCTTGCCGGGACAGGGGTACACTGAAGCTTTCTTT. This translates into CASSLPGQGYTEAFF. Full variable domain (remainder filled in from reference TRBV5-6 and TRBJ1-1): DAGVTQSPTHLIKTRGQQVTLRCSPKSGHDTVSWYQQALGQGPQFIFQYYEEEERQRGNFPDRFSGHQFPNYSSELNVNALLLGDSALYLCASSLPGQGYTEAFFGQGTRLTVV.

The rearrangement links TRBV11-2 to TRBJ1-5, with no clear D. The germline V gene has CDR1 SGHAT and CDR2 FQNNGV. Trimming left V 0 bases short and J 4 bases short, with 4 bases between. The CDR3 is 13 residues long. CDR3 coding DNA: TGTGCCAGCAGCTTAGACATTAATCAGCCCCAGCATTTT. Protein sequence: CASSLDINQPQHF. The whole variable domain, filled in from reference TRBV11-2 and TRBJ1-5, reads EAGVAQSPRYKIIEKRQSVAFWCNPISGHATLYWYQQILGQGPKLLIQFQNNGVVDDSQLPKDRFSAERLKGVDSTLKIQPAKLEDSAVYLCASSLDINQPQHFGDGTRLSIL.

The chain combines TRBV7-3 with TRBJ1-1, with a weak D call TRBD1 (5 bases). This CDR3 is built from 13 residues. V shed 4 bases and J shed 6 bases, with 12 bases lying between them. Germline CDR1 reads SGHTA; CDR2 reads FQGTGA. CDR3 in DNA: TGTGCCAGCAGCTCCTCGGGGGACGCTGAAGCTTTCTTT. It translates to CASSSSGDAEAFF.

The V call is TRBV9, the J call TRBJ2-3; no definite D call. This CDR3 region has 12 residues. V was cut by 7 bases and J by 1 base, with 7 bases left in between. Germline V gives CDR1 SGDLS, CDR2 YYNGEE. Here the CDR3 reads CASQEGTDTQYF. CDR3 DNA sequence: TGTGCCAGCCAAGAGGGCACAGATACGCAGTATTTT.